This T cell receptor beta chain was retrieved from a study of blood T cell repertoires in COVID-19. About the study: Samples of COVID-19 (acute and convalescent) were obtained from the United States, Italy and Spain. Sources were T cells, B-cell-depleted T cells, or PBMCs; the material itself was cDNA or gDNA.

One Seattle source followed patients from active infection through their disease course. This CDR3 comprises 13 residues. The V end lost 5 bases, the J end lost 4 bases, and 11 bases lay between the germline ends. Looked up from germline, CDR1 is SGHVS and CDR2 is FQNEAQ. Clones were read by immunoSEQ multiplex PCR, and TCRdb kept only the in-frame ones, dropping some. The sample carries under 200,000 clones, approximately 80% recorded once. The V gene is TRBV7-8, the J gene TRBJ1-2, with a possible D match to TRBD1 (6 bases). The clonotype was recovered from a woman older than 75 with COVID-19, enrolled during active disease. Sequencing was carried out using peripheral blood. The CDR3 sequence: CASSPQGSYGYTF. The CDR3 DNA reads TGTGCCAGCAGCCCCCAGGGGAGCTATGGCTACACCTTC.